The 5 T cell receptor beta chains below were found in one sample sequenced in a study of cytomegalovirus exposure and HLA in healthy donors. PCR was performed using 60 Vbeta and 13 Jbeta primers. Sequencing was performed with immunoSEQ multiplex PCR; in TCRdb, only in-frame clones are kept and a portion is missing. This table has approximately 170,000 clones, roughly 80% appearing once. Sequenced sample: PBMCs. These TCRs come from a female donor in good health and CMV-seronegative.

This clone was seen once. V usage is TRBV5-8 and J usage is TRBJ2-5; D not certain. The germline CDR1 and CDR2 sequences are SGHTS and YDEGEE. This CDR3 contains 14 residues. Deletions cut 4 bases from V and 2 bases from J, with 12 bases between. CDR3 DNA sequence: TGTGCCAGCAGCCCCGGTACCCTGCAAGAGACCCAGTACTTC. It yields the protein CASSPGTLQETQYF.

This sequence joins TRBV7-2 and TRBJ2-5; 10 bases are shared with TRBD2. Germline trimming cut 5 bases from V and 5 bases from J; bases unmatched to any gene: 8. From germline, CDR1 is SGHTA and CDR2 FQGNSA. There are 15 residues in the CDR3. The CDR3 reads CASSNQAGGLETQYF. CDR3 nucleotides: TGTGCCAGCAGCAACCAAGCGGGGGGGTTGGAGACCCAGTACTTC.

This clone was counted between two and nine times. This rearrangement joins TRBV6-8 to TRBJ2-7; TRBD2 matches at 14 bases. The length of the CDR3 is 17 residues. The J segment lost 2 bases and the V segment lost 5 bases, leaving 8 bases of the junction unmatched. Germline-derived CDR1 and CDR2 are MNHGY and SAAAGT. DNA of the CDR3: TGTGCCAGCAGTGAGGGGGGACTAGCGGGGGAAGCCTACGAGCAGTACTTC. Its translation: CASSEGGLAGEAYEQYF.

V is TRBV5-5 and J is TRBJ2-5; 8 nucleotides match TRBD1. V shed 4 bases and J 4 bases; nucleotides not matched to a gene: 9. Germline CDR1 reads SGHKS; CDR2 reads YYEKEE (reference sequence). The CDR3 is 15 residues long. In DNA, the CDR3 is TGTGCCAGCAGCCCTCGGGGACAGGCAGCAGAGACCCAGTACTTC. Protein: CASSPRGQAAETQYF.

The chain employs TRBV29-1 and TRBJ1-2; D is possibly TRBD1 (5 bases). CDR1 and CDR2 from the germline V gene are SQVTM and ANQGSEA. This CDR3 has 13 amino acids. The V gene lost 1 base and the J gene lost 5 bases, with 11 bases spanning the gap. CDR3 sequence (DNA): TGCAGCGTTGAAGGGTCGGACAAGTATGGCTACACCTTC. It is translated as CSVEGSDKYGYTF.